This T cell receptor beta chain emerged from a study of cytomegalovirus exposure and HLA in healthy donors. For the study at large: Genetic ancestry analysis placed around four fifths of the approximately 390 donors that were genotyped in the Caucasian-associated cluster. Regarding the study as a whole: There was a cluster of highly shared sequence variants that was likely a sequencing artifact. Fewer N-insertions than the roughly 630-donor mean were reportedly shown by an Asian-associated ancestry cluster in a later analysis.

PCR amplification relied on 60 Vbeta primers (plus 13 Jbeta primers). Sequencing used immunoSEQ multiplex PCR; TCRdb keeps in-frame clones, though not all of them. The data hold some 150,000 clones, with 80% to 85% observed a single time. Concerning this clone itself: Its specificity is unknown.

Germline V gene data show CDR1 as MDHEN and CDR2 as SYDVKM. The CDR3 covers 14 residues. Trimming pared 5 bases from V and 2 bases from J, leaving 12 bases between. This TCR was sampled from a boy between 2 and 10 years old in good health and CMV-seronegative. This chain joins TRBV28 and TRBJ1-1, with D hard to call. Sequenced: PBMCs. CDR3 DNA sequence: TGTGCCAGCAGTAGCGGTTGGAAAAACACTGAAGCTTTCTTT. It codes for CASSSGWKNTEAFF.